Sequencing of this T cell receptor (beta chain) was carried out in a study of T cells after yellow fever vaccination. This clonotype was counted ten times or more. TCRdb itself ran the 5' RACE reads through MiXCR, one entry per CDR3 protein. The sample contains roughly 320,000 distinct CDR3 sequences, roughly 10% of which appear only once. Trimming took off 6 bases at V and 6 bases at J, with 19 bases between the two ends. Per germline, CDR1 SGHRS and CDR2 YFSETQ. The CDR3 is 15 residues long. The sequences come from CD4+ T cells sorted from PBMCs, collected 45 days after the yellow fever booster vaccination. V and J are TRBV5-1 and TRBJ1-5; D is unclear. This clonotype was obtained from a man younger than 35 who received the YFV17D yellow fever vaccine. CDR3 nucleotide sequence: TGCGCCAGCAACGGACGACATGTCAGCTTTCAGCCCCAGCATTTT. Amino acids: CASNGRHVSFQPQHF.